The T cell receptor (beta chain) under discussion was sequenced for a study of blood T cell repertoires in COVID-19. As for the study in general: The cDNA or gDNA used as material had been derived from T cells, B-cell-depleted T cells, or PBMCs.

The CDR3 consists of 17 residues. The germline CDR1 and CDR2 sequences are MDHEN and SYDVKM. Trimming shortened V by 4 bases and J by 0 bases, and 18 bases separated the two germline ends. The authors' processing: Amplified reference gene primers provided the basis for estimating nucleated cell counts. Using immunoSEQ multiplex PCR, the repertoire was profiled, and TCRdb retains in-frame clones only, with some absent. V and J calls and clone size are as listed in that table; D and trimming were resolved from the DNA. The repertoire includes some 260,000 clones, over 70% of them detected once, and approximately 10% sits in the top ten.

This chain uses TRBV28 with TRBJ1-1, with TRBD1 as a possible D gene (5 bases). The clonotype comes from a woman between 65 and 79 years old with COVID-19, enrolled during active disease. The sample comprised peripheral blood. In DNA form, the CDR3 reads TGTGCCAGCAGTTCATTTGGCCGCGGACAAATGAACACTGAAGCTTTCTTT. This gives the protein CASSSFGRGQMNTEAFF.